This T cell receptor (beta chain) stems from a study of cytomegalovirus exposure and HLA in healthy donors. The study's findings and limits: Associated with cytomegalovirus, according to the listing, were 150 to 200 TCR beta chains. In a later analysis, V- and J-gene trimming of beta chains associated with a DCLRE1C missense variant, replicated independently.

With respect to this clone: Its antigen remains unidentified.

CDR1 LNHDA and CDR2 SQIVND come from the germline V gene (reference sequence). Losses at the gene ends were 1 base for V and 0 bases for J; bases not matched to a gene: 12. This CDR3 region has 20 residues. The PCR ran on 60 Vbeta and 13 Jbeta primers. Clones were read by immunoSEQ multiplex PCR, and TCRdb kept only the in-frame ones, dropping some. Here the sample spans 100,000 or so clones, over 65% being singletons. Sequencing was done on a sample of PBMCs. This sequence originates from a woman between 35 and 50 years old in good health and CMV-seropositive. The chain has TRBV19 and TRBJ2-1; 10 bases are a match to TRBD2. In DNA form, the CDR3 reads TGTGCCAGTAGTATAGGAAAAGGGGGACTAGCGCGTTACTCCTACAATGAGCAGTTCTTC. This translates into CASSIGKGGLARYSYNEQFF.